The TCR beta chain described here comes from a study of CD8+CD57+ T cells in acquired aplastic anemia. Turning to the study itself: Yields of DNA that came from sorted CD4+ and CD8+ cells averaged roughly 3.3 ug.

The CDR3 extends over 12 amino acids. Per the germline V gene, CDR1 is SGHTA and CDR2 is FQGNSA. V dropped 1 base and J dropped 12 bases, with 13 bases sitting between them. The table lists this clonotype with a few counts. What it recognizes is unknown. Findings and limits, study-wide: Statistical testing detected no significant gap in CD8+ Simpson's diversity between patients and controls. Patients and controls shared 25 to 35 CD8+ CDR3 sequences, which appeared highly expressed in patients and within their immunodominant clones.

According to the study, genomic DNA was the template for TCR beta VDJ and CDR3 profiling. TCRdb re-called the reads with MiXCR, one entry per CDR3 protein. The sample has 100,000 to 150,000 distinct CDR3 sequences; more than 40% are singletons. The chain couples TRBV7-2 to TRBJ2-7; D gene uncertain. This clonotype was obtained from a human donor in good health, serving as a control. The sample consisted of sorted CD4+, CD8+, or CD8+CD57+ T cells (not recorded which) from PBMCs. DNA for the CDR3: TGTGCCAGCAGCTTAGAAACGGTAGTCCGGTACTTC. Translated, it gives CASSLETVVRYF.